Reported below is one T cell receptor beta chain. Its target is not known. The CDR3 extends over 14 amino acids. Trimming removed 8 bases from V and 13 bases from J; junction bases left unmatched: 11. Germline V lookup: CDR1 MGHRA, CDR2 YSYEKL. This specimen belongs to a study of chemoradiotherapy in HPV16-positive cancers. Clones were read by immunoSEQ multiplex PCR, and TCRdb kept only the in-frame ones, dropping some. The repertoire consists of about 53,000 clones, with roughly nine tenths occurring once and the leading ten covering 2.5% to 4%. General study findings and limits: HPV-specific T cells were functionally defined from only a couple of HPV16-positive patients. For HPV16-positive patients, expanding HPV-responsive T cells associated with longer recurrence-free survival.

Repeated repertoire sampling spanned the course of chemoradiotherapy. The chain uses TRBV4-1 and TRBJ2-1; 13 positions match TRBD2. Specimen: blood, collected from a patient who underwent chemoradiotherapy. The source is a human donor with HPV-associated anogenital cancer. The CDR3 DNA is TGCGCCAGCTCTGGGACTAGCGGGACAGACTCTCAGTTCTTC. Translation: CASSGTSGTDSQFF.